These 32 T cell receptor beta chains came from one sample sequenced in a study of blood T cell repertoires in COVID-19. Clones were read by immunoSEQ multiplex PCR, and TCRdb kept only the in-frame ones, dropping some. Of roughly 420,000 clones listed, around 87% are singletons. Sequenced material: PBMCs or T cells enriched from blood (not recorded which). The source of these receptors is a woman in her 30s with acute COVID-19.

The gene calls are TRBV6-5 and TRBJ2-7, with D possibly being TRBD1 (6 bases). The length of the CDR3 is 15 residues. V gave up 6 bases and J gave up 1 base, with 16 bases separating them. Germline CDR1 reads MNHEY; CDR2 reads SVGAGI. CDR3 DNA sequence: TGTGCCAGCAGGGGAATGGGGGCAGGTTCCTACGAGCAGTACTTC. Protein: CASRGMGAGSYEQYF.

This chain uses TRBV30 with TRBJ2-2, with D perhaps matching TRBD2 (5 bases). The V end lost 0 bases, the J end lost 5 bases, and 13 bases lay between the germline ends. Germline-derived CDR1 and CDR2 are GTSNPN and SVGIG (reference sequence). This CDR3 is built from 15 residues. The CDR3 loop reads CAWSVISSYTGELFF. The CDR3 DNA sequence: TGTGCCTGGAGTGTTATATCTAGCTATACCGGGGAGCTGTTTTTT.

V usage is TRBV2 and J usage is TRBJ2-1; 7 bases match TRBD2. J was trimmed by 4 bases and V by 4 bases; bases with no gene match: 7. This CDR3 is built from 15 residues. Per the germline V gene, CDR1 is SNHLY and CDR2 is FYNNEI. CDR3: CASSAIQGGYNEQFF. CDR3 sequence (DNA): TGTGCCAGCAGTGCGATCCAGGGAGGGTACAATGAGCAGTTCTTC. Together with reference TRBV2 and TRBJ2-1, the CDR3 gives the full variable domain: EPEVTQTPSHQVTQMGQEVILRCVPISNHLYFYWYRQILGQKVEFLVSFYNNEISEKSEIFDDQFSVERPDGSNFTLKIRSTKLEDSAMYFCASSAIQGGYNEQFFGPGTRLTVL.

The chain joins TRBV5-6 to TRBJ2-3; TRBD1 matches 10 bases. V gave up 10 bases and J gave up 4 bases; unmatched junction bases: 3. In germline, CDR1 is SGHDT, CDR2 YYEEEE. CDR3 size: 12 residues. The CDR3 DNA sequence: TGTGCCGGCGGACAGGGGGCAGATACGCAGTATTTT. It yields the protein CAGGQGADTQYF.

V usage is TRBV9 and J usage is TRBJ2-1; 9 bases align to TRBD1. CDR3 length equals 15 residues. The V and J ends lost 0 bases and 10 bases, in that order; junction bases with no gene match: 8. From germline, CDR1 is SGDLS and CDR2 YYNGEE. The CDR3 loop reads CASSVGYRGQEEQFF. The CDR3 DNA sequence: TGTGCCAGCAGCGTAGGTTACAGGGGGCAGGAGGAGCAGTTCTTC.

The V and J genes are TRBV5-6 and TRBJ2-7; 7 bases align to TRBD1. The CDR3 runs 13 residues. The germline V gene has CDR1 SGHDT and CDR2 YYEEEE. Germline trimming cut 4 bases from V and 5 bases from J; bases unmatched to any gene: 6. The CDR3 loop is CASSRQGPNEQYF. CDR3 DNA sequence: TGTGCCAGCAGCCGACAGGGCCCTAACGAGCAGTACTTC.

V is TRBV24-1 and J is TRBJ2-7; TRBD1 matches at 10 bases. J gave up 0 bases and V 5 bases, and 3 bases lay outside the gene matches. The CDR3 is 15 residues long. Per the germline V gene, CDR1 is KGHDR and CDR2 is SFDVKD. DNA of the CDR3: TGTGCCACCAGTGCCCGGACAGGGGGCTCCTACGAGCAGTACTTC. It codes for CATSARTGGSYEQYF.

The CDR3 DNA follows: TGTGCCAGCAGTGAAGCAGTGTTCTCTAGCGCCTACTCCTACGAGCAGTACTTC. Protein product: CASSEAVFSSAYSYEQYF. The rearrangement joins TRBV6-1 to TRBJ2-7, with D perhaps TRBD2 (6 bases). The germline gives CDR1 MNHNS, CDR2 SASEGT. Trimming removed 0 bases from V and 0 bases from J, with 18 bases in between. There are 18 residues in the CDR3.

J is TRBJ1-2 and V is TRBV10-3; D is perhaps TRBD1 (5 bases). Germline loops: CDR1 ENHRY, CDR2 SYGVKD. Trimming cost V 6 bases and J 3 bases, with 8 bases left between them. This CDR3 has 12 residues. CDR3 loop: CAIRQGDYGYTF. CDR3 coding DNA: TGTGCCATCAGGCAAGGGGACTATGGCTACACCTTC.

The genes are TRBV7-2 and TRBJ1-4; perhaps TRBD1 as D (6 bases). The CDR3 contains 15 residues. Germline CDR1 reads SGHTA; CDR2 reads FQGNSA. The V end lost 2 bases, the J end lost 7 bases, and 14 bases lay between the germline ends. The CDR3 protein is CASSLMPGGSEKLFF. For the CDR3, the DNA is TGTGCCAGCAGCTTAATGCCGGGGGGCAGTGAAAAACTGTTTTTT.

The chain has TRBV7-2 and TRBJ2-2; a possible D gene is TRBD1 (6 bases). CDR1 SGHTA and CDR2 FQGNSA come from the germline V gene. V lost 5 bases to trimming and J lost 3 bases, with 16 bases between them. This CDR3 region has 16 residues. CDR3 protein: CASSTPQGWDTGELFF. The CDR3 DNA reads TGTGCCAGCAGCACCCCCCAGGGGTGGGACACCGGGGAGCTGTTTTTT. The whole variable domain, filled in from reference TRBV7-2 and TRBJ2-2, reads GAGVSQSPSNKVTEKGKDVELRCDPISGHTALYWYRQSLGQGLEFLIYFQGNSAPDKSGLPSDRFSAERTGGSVSTLTIQRTQQEDSAVYLCASSTPQGWDTGELFFGEGSRLTVL.

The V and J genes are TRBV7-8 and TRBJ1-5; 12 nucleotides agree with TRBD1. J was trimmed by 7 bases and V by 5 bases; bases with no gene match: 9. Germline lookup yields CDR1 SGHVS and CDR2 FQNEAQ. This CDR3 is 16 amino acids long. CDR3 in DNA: TGTGCCAGCAGCGTAGAAGGGACAGGGGGCCGCCAGCCCCAGCATTTT. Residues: CASSVEGTGGRQPQHF.

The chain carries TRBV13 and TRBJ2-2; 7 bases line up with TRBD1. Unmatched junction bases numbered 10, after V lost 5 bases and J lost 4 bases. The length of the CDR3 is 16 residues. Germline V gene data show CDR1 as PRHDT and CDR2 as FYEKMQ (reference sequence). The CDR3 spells CASSKGARQTTGELFF. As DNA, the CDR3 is TGTGCCAGCAGCAAGGGGGCGCGTCAGACCACCGGGGAGCTGTTTTTT.

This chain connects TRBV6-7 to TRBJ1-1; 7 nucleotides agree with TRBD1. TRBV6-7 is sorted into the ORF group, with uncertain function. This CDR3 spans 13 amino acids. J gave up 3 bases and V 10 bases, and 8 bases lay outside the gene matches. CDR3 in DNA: TGTGCCATTCAGACAGGGAAGGACACTGAAGCTTTCTTT. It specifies CAIQTGKDTEAFF.

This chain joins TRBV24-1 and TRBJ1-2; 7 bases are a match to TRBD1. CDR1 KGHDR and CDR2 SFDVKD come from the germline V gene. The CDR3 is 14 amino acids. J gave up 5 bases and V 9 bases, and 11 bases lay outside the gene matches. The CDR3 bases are TGTGCCACCGATAGTGGACAGGCCGGGTATGGCTACACCTTC. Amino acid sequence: CATDSGQAGYGYTF.

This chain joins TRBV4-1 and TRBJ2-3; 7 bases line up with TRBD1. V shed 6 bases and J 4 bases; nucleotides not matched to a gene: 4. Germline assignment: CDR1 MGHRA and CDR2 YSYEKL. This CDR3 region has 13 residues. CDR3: CASRRQGADTQYF. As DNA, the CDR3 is TGCGCCAGCAGAAGACAGGGCGCAGATACGCAGTATTTT.

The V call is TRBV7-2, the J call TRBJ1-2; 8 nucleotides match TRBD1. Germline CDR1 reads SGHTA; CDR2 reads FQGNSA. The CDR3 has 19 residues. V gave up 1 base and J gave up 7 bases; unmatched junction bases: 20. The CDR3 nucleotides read TGTGCCAGCAGCTTAGTTGGCCCCTTAAACAGGGGGACCGTCTCTGGCTACACCTTC. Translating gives CASSLVGPLNRGTVSGYTF.

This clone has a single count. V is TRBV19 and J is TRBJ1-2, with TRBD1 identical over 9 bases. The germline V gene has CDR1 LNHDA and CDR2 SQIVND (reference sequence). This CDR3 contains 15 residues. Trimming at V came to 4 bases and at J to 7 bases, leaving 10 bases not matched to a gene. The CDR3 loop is CASSNTGTGFSGYTF. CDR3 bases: TGTGCCAGTAGTAACACTGGGACAGGGTTTAGTGGCTACACCTTC.

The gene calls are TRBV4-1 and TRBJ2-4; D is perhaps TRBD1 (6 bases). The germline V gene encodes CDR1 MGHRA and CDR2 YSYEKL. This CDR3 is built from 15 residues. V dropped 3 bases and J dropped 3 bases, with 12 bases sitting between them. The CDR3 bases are TGCGCCAGCAGCCAGAGACAGGTGCTCAAAAACATTCAGTACTTC. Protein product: CASSQRQVLKNIQYF.

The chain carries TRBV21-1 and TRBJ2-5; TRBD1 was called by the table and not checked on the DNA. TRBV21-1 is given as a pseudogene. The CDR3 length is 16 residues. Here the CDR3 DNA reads TGTGCCAGCAGCAAAGCTGGGGACAGGGGAGAAGAGACCCAGTACTTC. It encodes CASSKAGDRGEETQYF.

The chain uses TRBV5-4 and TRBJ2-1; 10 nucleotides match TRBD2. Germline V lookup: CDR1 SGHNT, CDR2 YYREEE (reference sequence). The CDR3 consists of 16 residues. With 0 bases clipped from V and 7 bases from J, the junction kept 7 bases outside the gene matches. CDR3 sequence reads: CASSLGLAGVRNEQFF. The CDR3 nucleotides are TGTGCCAGCAGCTTGGGGCTAGCGGGGGTAAGGAATGAGCAGTTCTTC.

As DNA, the CDR3 is TGTGCCAGCAGGGGCACAGAGAATAATTCACCCCTCCACTTT. Encoded protein: CASRGTENNSPLHF. This sequence joins TRBV2 and TRBJ1-6; D is ambiguous. Germline-derived CDR1 and CDR2 are SNHLY and FYNNEI. CDR3 length: 14 residues. V was trimmed by 6 bases and J by 5 bases, leaving 11 bases between them.

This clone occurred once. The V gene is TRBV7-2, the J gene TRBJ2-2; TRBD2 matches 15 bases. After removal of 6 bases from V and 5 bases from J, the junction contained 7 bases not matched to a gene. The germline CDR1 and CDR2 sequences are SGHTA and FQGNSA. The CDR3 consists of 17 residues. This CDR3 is CASSSGLAGGRTGELFF. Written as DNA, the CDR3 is TGTGCCAGCAGTTCCGGACTAGCGGGGGGGCGAACCGGGGAGCTGTTTTTT.

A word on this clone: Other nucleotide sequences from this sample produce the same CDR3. CDR3 in amino acids: CATSAGQLYGYTF. The CDR3 nucleotides are TGTGCCACCAGTGCCGGACAGCTCTATGGCTACACCTTC. The J gene is TRBJ1-2, the V gene TRBV24-1, with TRBD1 as a possible D gene (6 bases). The CDR3 covers 13 residues. V dropped 5 bases and J dropped 4 bases, with 10 bases sitting between them. Germline CDR1 is KGHDR and CDR2 is SFDVKD.

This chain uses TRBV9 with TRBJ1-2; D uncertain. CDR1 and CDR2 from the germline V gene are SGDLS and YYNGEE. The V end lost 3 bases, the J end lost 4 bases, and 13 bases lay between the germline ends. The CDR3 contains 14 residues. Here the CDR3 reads CASSGTGMRYGYTF. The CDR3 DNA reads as TGTGCCAGCAGCGGTACGGGGATGCGCTATGGCTACACCTTC.

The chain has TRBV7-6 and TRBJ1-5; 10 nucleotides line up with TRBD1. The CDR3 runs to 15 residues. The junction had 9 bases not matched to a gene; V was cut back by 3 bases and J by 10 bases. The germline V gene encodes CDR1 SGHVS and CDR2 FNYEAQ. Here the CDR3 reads CASSLGTGEGAPQHF. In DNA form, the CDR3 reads TGTGCCAGCAGCTTGGGGACAGGGGAGGGGGCCCCCCAGCATTTT.

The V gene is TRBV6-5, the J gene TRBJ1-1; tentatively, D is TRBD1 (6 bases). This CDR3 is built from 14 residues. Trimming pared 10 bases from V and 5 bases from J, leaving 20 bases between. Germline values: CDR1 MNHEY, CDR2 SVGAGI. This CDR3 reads CATSKGEGRTEAFF. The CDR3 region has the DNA TGTGCCACCTCAAAGGGGGAGGGTAGGACTGAAGCTTTCTTT.

CDR3 sequence reads: CASSPPTGQGPNTEAFF. The CDR3 region has the DNA TGTGCCAGCAGCCCCCCGACGGGACAGGGTCCGAACACTGAAGCTTTCTTT. The chain has TRBV7-9 and TRBJ1-1; 9 bases are a match to TRBD1. CDR3 size: 17 residues. The germline CDR1 and CDR2 sequences are SEHNR and FQNEAQ (reference sequence). The V segment lost 5 bases and the J segment 1 base; nucleotides outside the gene matches: 11.

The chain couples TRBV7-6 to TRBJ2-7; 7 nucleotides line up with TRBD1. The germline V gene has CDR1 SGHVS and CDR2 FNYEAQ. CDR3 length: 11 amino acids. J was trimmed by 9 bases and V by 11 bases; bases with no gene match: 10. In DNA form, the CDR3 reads TGTGCCGTGGGGACAGAAGCGGTGCAGTACTTC. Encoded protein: CAVGTEAVQYF.

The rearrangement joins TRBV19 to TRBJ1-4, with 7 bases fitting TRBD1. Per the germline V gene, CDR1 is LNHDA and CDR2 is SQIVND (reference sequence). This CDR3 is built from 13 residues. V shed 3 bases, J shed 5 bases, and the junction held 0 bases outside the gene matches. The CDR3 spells CASSMDRNEKLFF. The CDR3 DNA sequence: TGTGCCAGTAGTATGGACAGGAATGAAAAACTGTTTTTT.

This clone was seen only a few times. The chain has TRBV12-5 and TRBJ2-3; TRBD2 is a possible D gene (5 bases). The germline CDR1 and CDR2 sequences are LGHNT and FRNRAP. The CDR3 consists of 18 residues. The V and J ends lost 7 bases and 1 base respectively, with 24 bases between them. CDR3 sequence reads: CASVNPQVGESRTDTQYF. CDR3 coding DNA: TGTGCTAGTGTCAACCCCCAGGTGGGAGAGTCACGCACAGATACGCAGTATTTT.

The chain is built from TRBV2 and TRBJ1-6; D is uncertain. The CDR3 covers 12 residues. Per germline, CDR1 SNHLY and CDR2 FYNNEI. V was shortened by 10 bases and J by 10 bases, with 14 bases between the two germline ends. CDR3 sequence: CATLPRRSPLHF. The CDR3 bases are TGTGCCACCCTCCCCAGGCGATCACCCCTCCACTTT.